Following are 7 T cell receptor beta chains from one sample sequenced in a study of shared clonotypes between healthy human individuals. Data came from immunoSEQ multiplex PCR; TCRdb stores just in-frame clones and leaves some out. This table has hundreds of thousands of clones, around 72% appearing once. The sample comprised memory CD4+ T cells sorted from blood. Noted subset: CD45RA-negative fraction. Receptors were obtained from a woman aged 30 to 39 in good health.

This chain uses TRBV2 with TRBJ2-1, with a weak D call TRBD1 (5 bases). Germline loops: CDR1 SNHLY, CDR2 FYNNEI. The CDR3 spans 13 residues. V shed 2 bases and J shed 9 bases, with 11 bases lying between them. CDR3 amino acids: CASSEQGMGEQFF. The CDR3 region has the DNA TGTGCCAGCAGTGAACAGGGCATGGGTGAGCAGTTCTTC. Looking up the rest from reference TRBV2 and TRBJ2-1 gives the full variable domain: EPEVTQTPSHQVTQMGQEVILRCVPISNHLYFYWYRQILGQKVEFLVSFYNNEISEKSEIFDDQFSVERPDGSNFTLKIRSTKLEDSAMYFCASSEQGMGEQFFGPGTRLTVL.

V is TRBV11-1 and J is TRBJ2-5; 11 bases are a match to TRBD2. V dropped 3 bases and J dropped 4; count of bases not matched to a gene: 4. Per germline, CDR1 SGHAT and CDR2 FQDESV (reference sequence). The CDR3 runs 15 residues. The CDR3, as DNA: TGTGCCAGCAGCTTTGGTAGCGGGAGGGGAGAGACCCAGTACTTC. Protein sequence: CASSFGSGRGETQYF. Full variable domain (outside the CDR3, taken from reference TRBV11-1 and TRBJ2-5): EAEVAQSPRYKITEKSQAVAFWCDPISGHATLYWYRQILGQGPELLVQFQDESVVDDSQLPKDRFSAERLKGVDSTLKIQPAELGDSAMYLCASSFGSGRGETQYFGPGTRLLVL.

V usage is TRBV20-1 and J usage is TRBJ2-1, with TRBD2 as a possible D gene (6 bases). Germline V gene lookup returns CDR1 DFQATT and CDR2 SNEGSKA (reference sequence). This CDR3 spans 11 amino acids. Trimming stripped 6 bases from V and 7 bases from J, with 10 bases between. CDR3 DNA: TGCAGTGCCGTGACTAGTAATGAGCAGTTCTTC. It translates to CSAVTSNEQFF.

The chain couples TRBV2 to TRBJ1-4; D is perhaps TRBD1 (5 bases). CDR3 length: 14 residues. Germline CDR1 SNHLY, CDR2 FYNNEI. V shed 7 bases and J shed 0 bases, with 9 bases lying between them. CDR3: CASNTGATNEKLFF. CDR3 nucleotide sequence: TGTGCCAGCAATACAGGTGCAACTAATGAAAAACTGTTTTTT.

This chain uses TRBV6-4 with TRBJ1-1, with D tentatively TRBD1 (6 bases). The CDR3 runs 14 residues. Trimming took 6 bases from V and 7 from J, leaving 18 bases between them. The germline CDR1 and CDR2 sequences are MRHNA and SNTAGT. CDR3: CASSRDTSAGEAFF. Written as DNA, the CDR3 is TGTGCCAGCAGCAGGGACACCTCAGCAGGTGAAGCTTTCTTT.

The rearrangement links TRBV6-1 to TRBJ2-2; D gene ambiguous. Germline V lookup: CDR1 MNHNS, CDR2 SASEGT. This CDR3 comprises 13 residues. Trimming removed 8 bases at V and 4 bases at J, with 11 bases between. DNA of the CDR3: TGTGCCAGCGGGCACCTGAGCACCGGGGAGCTGTTTTTT. This gives the protein CASGHLSTGELFF.

There are a few counts of this clone. The rearrangement joins TRBV5-1 to TRBJ2-3; tentatively, D is TRBD1 or TRBD2 (5 bases each). V was clipped by 2 bases and J by 1 base, with 8 bases between them. This CDR3 region has 14 residues. Germline V lookup: CDR1 SGHRS, CDR2 YFSETQ. The CDR3 DNA is TGCGCCAGCAGCTTTCAGGGAGGCACAGATACGCAGTATTTT. Translating it yields CASSFQGGTDTQYF.